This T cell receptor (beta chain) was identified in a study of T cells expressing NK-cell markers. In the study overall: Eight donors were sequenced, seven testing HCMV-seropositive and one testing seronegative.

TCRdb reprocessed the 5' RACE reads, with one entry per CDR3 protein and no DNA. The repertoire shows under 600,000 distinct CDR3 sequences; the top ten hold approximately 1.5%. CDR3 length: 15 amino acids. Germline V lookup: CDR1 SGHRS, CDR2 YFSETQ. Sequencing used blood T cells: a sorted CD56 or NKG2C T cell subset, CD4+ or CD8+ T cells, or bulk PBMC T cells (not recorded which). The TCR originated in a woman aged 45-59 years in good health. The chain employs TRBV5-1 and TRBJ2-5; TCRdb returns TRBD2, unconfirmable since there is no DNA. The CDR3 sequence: CASSSFGGVGETQYF.